One sample yielded the 31 T cell receptor beta chains listed below, sequenced in a study of neurological immune-mediated disorders. TCRdb re-called the 5' RACE reads with MiXCR, one entry per CDR3 protein. Among approximately 40,000 distinct CDR3 sequences listed, more than 4.5% were seen once. The material sequenced was CD4+ T cells from blood. The receptors originated from a man between 18 and 35 years old in good health.

This clonotype has a count of ten or more. The chain recombines TRBV14 with TRBJ1-6, with D hard to call. From germline, CDR1 is SGHDN and CDR2 FVKESK. The CDR3 totals 15 residues. Trimming removed 0 bases from V and 8 bases from J, with 11 bases in between. This CDR3 is CASSQEDAVYSPLHF. Here the CDR3 DNA reads TGTGCCAGCAGCCAAGAGGACGCGGTCTATTCACCCCTCCACTTT.

This clonotype was seen repeatedly, ten times or more. This rearrangement joins TRBV18 to TRBJ1-1, with 7 bases fitting TRBD1. The CDR3 spans 14 residues. J lost 3 bases, V lost 5 bases, and 6 bases had no gene match. Germline CDR1 KGHSH, CDR2 LQKENI. The CDR3 loop reads CASSTNRGDTEAFF. The DNA for the CDR3 is TGTGCCAGCTCAACAAACAGGGGTGACACTGAAGCTTTCTTT. Looking up the rest from reference TRBV18 and TRBJ1-1 gives the full variable domain: NAGVMQNPRHLVRRRGQEARLRCSPMKGHSHVYWYRQLPEEGLKFMVYLQKENIIDESGMPKERFSAEFPKEGPSILRIQQVVRGDSAAYFCASSTNRGDTEAFFGQGTRLTVV.

This clonotype has a count of ten or more. V is TRBV5-1 and J is TRBJ2-5, with TRBD2 as a possible D gene (6 bases). The CDR3 runs 14 residues. In germline, CDR1 is SGHRS, CDR2 YFSETQ. V was pared by 0 bases and J by 2 bases, with 8 bases between. CDR3 nucleotide sequence: TGCGCCAGCAGCTTGGGCGGGGTTCAAGAGACCCAGTACTTC. Its translation: CASSLGGVQETQYF.

This clonotype has at least ten counts. The chain employs TRBV12-3 or TRBV12-4 and TRBJ2-3; TRBD1 or TRBD2 may be the D gene (5 bases each). The CDR3 extends over 14 amino acids. Trimming stripped 6 bases from V and 0 bases from J, with 10 bases between. CDR3 sequence (DNA): TGTGCCAGCAGGGGGCGACTAAGCACAGATACGCAGTATTTT. Its translation: CASRGRLSTDTQYF.

This clonotype has ten or more counts. The chain joins TRBV20-1 to TRBJ1-1, with D tentatively TRBD1 (5 bases). With 4 bases removed from V and 10 bases from J, the gap between germline ends came to 16 bases. The CDR3 has 12 residues. Germline V gives CDR1 DFQATT, CDR2 SNEGSKA (reference sequence). CDR3 sequence (DNA): TGCAGTGCTACGCAACCCCAGGGTGGAGCTTTCTTT. This encodes CSATQPQGGAFF.

The table lists this clonotype with many counts. The rearrangement joins TRBV5-1 to TRBJ2-5, with unresolved D. Germline assignment: CDR1 SGHRS and CDR2 YFSETQ. This CDR3 spans 14 amino acids. The V end lost 0 bases, the J end lost 2 bases, and 8 bases lay between the germline ends. CDR3 sequence reads: CASSLDWAQETQYF. In DNA, the CDR3 is TGCGCCAGCAGCTTGGATTGGGCACAAGAGACCCAGTACTTC.

At least ten counts were recorded for this clonotype. The J gene is TRBJ1-1, the V gene TRBV5-1; weak D call: TRBD1 (5 bases). The germline CDR1 and CDR2 sequences are SGHRS and YFSETQ. The CDR3 covers 16 residues. Trimming shortened V by 4 bases and J by 1 base, and 17 bases separated the two germline ends. CDR3 sequence: CASSTTLGAGNTEAFF. The CDR3 DNA follows: TGCGCCAGCAGCACAACGCTCGGGGCGGGGAACACTGAAGCTTTCTTT.

This clonotype was detected ten times or more. The chain joins TRBV20-1 to TRBJ2-1; a weak D match, TRBD1 (6 bases). This CDR3 comprises 18 residues. Trimming took off 1 base at V and 0 bases at J, with 19 bases between the two ends. Germline V CDR1 and CDR2: DFQATT, SNEGSKA (reference sequence). DNA for the CDR3: TGCAGTGCTAGAGCCCTCTCCAAAGGGGGAAGCTCCTACAATGAGCAGTTCTTC. Amino acid sequence: CSARALSKGGSSYNEQFF.

This clonotype was seen repeatedly, ten times or more. The chain uses TRBV25-1 and TRBJ2-3; D gene ambiguous. This CDR3 is 14 amino acids long. Trimming left V 2 bases short and J 3 bases short, with 9 bases between. The germline V gene has CDR1 MGHDK and CDR2 SYGVNS. The CDR3 region has the DNA TGTGCCAGCAGTGAAATGCTGTCAACAGATACGCAGTATTTT. Amino acid sequence: CASSEMLSTDTQYF.

This clonotype rates as medium-sized (0.01 to 0.1%). This chain joins TRBV5-1 and TRBJ1-1, with a possible D match to TRBD1 (6 bases). Germline V CDR1 and CDR2: SGHRS, YFSETQ. V lost 2 bases and J lost 6, with 11 bases in between. The CDR3 contains 13 residues. The CDR3 DNA reads TGCGCCAGCAGCTTACAGGGTACGGCTGAAGCTTTCTTT. The encoded protein is CASSLQGTAEAFF.

The sample holds many counts of this clonotype. The chain combines TRBV27 with TRBJ1-2; 10 bases agree with TRBD1. Germline V gene lookup returns CDR1 MNHEY and CDR2 SMNVEV (reference sequence). The length of the CDR3 is 16 residues. Unmatched junction bases numbered 15, after V lost 5 bases and J lost 9 bases. Here the CDR3 DNA reads TGTGCCAGCAGTCACCGCACCCGAAAGACAGGGGGCAGCTACACCTTC. It is translated as CASSHRTRKTGGSYTF.

This clonotype is medium-sized in the sample. The chain recombines TRBV12-3 or TRBV12-4 with TRBJ1-5; D ambiguous. Trimming took off 7 bases at V and 3 bases at J, with 10 bases between the two ends. The CDR3 consists of 13 residues. The CDR3 DNA reads as TGTGCCAGCACTTGGGTAGACAATCAGCCCCAGCATTTT. It is translated as CASTWVDNQPQHF.

This clonotype was seen at least ten times. The chain links TRBV10-3 to TRBJ2-1, with 9 bases lining up with TRBD1. CDR3 length: 17 amino acids. Per the germline V gene, CDR1 is ENHRY and CDR2 is SYGVKD. Losses at the gene ends were 5 bases for V and 4 bases for J; bases not matched to a gene: 12. CDR3 nucleotide sequence: TGTGCCATCAGTCCCCATCCGACAGGGGGAACGTACAATGAGCAGTTCTTC. Its translation: CAISPHPTGGTYNEQFF.

This clonotype was counted many times. The chain couples TRBV7-8 to TRBJ2-1; 9 bases are a match to TRBD2. CDR3 length: 15 residues. Germline V gene lookup returns CDR1 SGHVS and CDR2 FQNEAQ. The trim removed 2 bases at V and 3 bases at J, leaving 2 bases unmatched. CDR3 nucleotide sequence: TGTGCCAGCAGCTTAAGAGCGGGGGGCTACAATGAGCAGTTCTTC. This translates into CASSLRAGGYNEQFF. The full variable domain, in which reference TRBV7-8 and TRBJ2-1 provide the parts outside the CDR3, is GAGVSQSPRYKVAKRGQDVALRCDPISGHVSLFWYQQALGQGPEFLTYFQNEAQLDKSGLPSDRFFAERPEGSVSTLKIQRTQQEDSAVYLCASSLRAGGYNEQFFGPGTRLTVL.

This clonotype was observed at least ten times. This chain connects TRBV7-9 to TRBJ2-1; D remains ambiguous. Germline V gene data show CDR1 as SEHNR and CDR2 as FQNEAQ (reference sequence). The CDR3 length is 14 residues. Trimming removed 5 bases from V and 2 bases from J, with 10 bases in between. Here the CDR3 DNA reads TGTGCCAGCAGCCTTGGACCCGCCTACAATGAGCAGTTCTTC. Protein: CASSLGPAYNEQFF.

At least ten counts were recorded for this clonotype. The rearrangement links TRBV12-3 or TRBV12-4 to TRBJ2-7, with 7 bases identical to TRBD1. The CDR3 loop spans 15 amino acids. The trim removed 1 base at V and 3 bases at J, leaving 6 bases unmatched. CDR3 in amino acids: CASSLGEGAYYEQYF. The CDR3 DNA reads as TGTGCCAGCAGTTTAGGAGAGGGGGCTTACTACGAGCAGTACTTC.

This clonotype was picked up many times. The V and J genes are TRBV28 and TRBJ1-2; weak D call: TRBD1 (6 bases). The CDR3 is made up of 15 amino acids. CDR1 is MDHEN and CDR2 is SYDVKM in the germline V gene. V dropped 4 bases and J dropped 3 bases, with 15 bases sitting between them. CDR3 nucleotides: TGTGCCAGCAGTTCCCCCGGGGGGCCCGACTATGGCTACACCTTC. It codes for CASSSPGGPDYGYTF.

In this sample, this clonotype turned up many times. V and J are TRBV20-1 and TRBJ1-6; 10 bases match TRBD1. The ends lost 0 bases at V and 7 bases at J; junction bases unmatched: 9. The CDR3 has 17 amino acids. Germline V gene sequence: CDR1 DFQATT, CDR2 SNEGSKA (reference sequence). The CDR3 here is CSARDPDRGQGNSPLHF. The CDR3 DNA reads as TGCAGTGCTAGAGATCCAGATCGGGGACAGGGGAATTCACCCCTCCACTTT.

This clonotype was seen repeatedly, ten times or more. The gene calls are TRBV5-1 and TRBJ1-4; unclear D gene. V was cut by 4 bases and J by 5 bases, with 12 bases left in between. Germline CDR1 SGHRS, CDR2 YFSETQ. The CDR3 is 14 amino acids. CDR3 nucleotide sequence: TGCGCCAGCAGCCTGCAACCGGGCAATGAAAAACTGTTTTTT. Residues: CASSLQPGNEKLFF. The full variable domain, rest sourced from reference TRBV5-1 and TRBJ1-4, is KAGVTQTPRYLIKTRGQQVTLSCSPISGHRSVSWYQQTPGQGLQFLFEYFSETQRNKGNFPGRFSGRQFSNSRSEMNVSTLELGDSALYLCASSLQPGNEKLFFGSGTQLSVL.

In this sample, this clonotype turned up many times. V is TRBV11-2 and J is TRBJ2-5; 8 bases align to TRBD2. The CDR3 sequence is 15 residues long. The germline V gene has CDR1 SGHAT and CDR2 FQNNGV. J lost 5 bases, V lost 5 bases, and 10 bases had no gene match. CDR3 residues: CASSPLGGAGETQYF. For the CDR3, the DNA is TGTGCCAGCAGCCCCCTCGGGGGGGCTGGGGAGACCCAGTACTTC.

This clonotype has ten or more counts. The rearrangement uses TRBV10-3 and TRBJ2-1; 11 bases match TRBD2. CDR3 length equals 14 residues. Germline CDR1 and CDR2: ENHRY and SYGVKD. Unmatched junction bases numbered 3, after V lost 5 bases and J lost 6 bases. The CDR3, as DNA: TGTGCCATCAGTCCGGGACTAGCGGCCAATGAGCAGTTCTTC. Protein product: CAISPGLAANEQFF.

This clonotype was seen ten or more times. V gene TRBV4-1 combines with J gene TRBJ2-2; 15 bases match TRBD2. From germline, CDR1 is MGHRA and CDR2 YSYEKL. This CDR3 has 19 residues. V gave up 5 bases and J gave up 6 bases; unmatched junction bases: 13. The DNA of the CDR3 is TGCGCCAGCAGCTCAGGACTAGCGGGGGGGCCCTTTAAGTCCGGGGAGCTGTTTTTT. It specifies CASSSGLAGGPFKSGELFF.

This clonotype was seen at least ten times. The chain employs TRBV20-1 and TRBJ1-5; possible D gene TRBD1, 5 bases. Looked up from germline, CDR1 is DFQATT and CDR2 is SNEGSKA (reference sequence). V lost 3 bases, J lost 6 bases, and 18 bases lay in between. This CDR3 is 15 amino acids long. Written as DNA, the CDR3 is TGCAGTGCTAGGTGGGGACGGGACCAGCGTCAGCCCCAGCATTTT. Translated: CSARWGRDQRQPQHF.

This clonotype was seen many times. DNA for the CDR3: TGTGCCAGCAGCCCCATGGGAGGGCTGGGTGAAAAACTGTTTTTT. It specifies CASSPMGGLGEKLFF. The chain recombines TRBV12-3 or TRBV12-4 with TRBJ1-4; D is unresolved. Trimming removed 6 bases from V and 7 bases from J, with 18 bases in between. The CDR3 covers 15 residues.

This clonotype was counted ten times or more. The rearrangement uses TRBV5-1 and TRBJ2-7; the D gene is possibly TRBD1 (5 bases). The length of the CDR3 is 17 residues. The V gene lost 2 bases and the J gene lost 6 bases, with 24 bases spanning the gap. Germline assignment: CDR1 SGHRS and CDR2 YFSETQ. DNA for the CDR3: TGCGCCAGCAGCTTTAGCAGCAGGGTAGGGTCGCCCGGCGAGCAGTACTTC. This gives the protein CASSFSSRVGSPGEQYF.

This clonotype was detected ten times or more. V is TRBV5-5 and J is TRBJ1-5, with D possibly matching TRBD1 (5 bases). CDR1 and CDR2 (germline): SGHKS, YYEKEE (reference sequence). The CDR3 totals 14 residues. The V gene lost 0 bases and the J gene lost 6 bases, with 10 bases spanning the gap. CDR3 in DNA: TGTGCCAGCAGCTTGGCGGGGCAGGGTCAGCCCCAGCATTTT. Translation gives CASSLAGQGQPQHF. The full variable domain, rest sourced from reference TRBV5-5 and TRBJ1-5, is DAGVTQSPTHLIKTRGQQVTLRCSPISGHKSVSWYQQVLGQGPQFIFQYYEKEERGRGNFPDRFSARQFPNYSSELNVNALLLGDSALYLCASSLAGQGQPQHFGDGTRLSIL.

This clonotype has a count of ten or more. The J gene is TRBJ1-5, the V gene TRBV20-1, with D perhaps matching TRBD1 (5 bases). This CDR3 is built from 16 residues. CDR1 is DFQATT and CDR2 is SNEGSKA in the germline V gene (reference sequence). V lost 0 bases to trimming and J lost 5 bases, with 17 bases between them. The CDR3 region is CSARDSSGAEDQPQHF. The CDR3 bases are TGCAGTGCTAGAGATTCCTCCGGGGCAGAGGATCAGCCCCAGCATTTT.

This clonotype was observed at least ten times. This chain links TRBV20-1 with TRBJ2-1, with no clear D. The ends were cut back, 1 base at V and 8 bases at J, with 9 bases in the middle. The CDR3 has 12 amino acids. Germline lookup yields CDR1 DFQATT and CDR2 SNEGSKA (reference sequence). DNA for the CDR3: TGCAGTGCTAGAGGTACCGTCGATGAGCAGTTCTTC. Protein product: CSARGTVDEQFF.

This clonotype was found many times. The chain combines TRBV29-1 with TRBJ1-3, with D uncertain. Germline V lookup: CDR1 SQVTM, CDR2 ANQGSEA. The CDR3 covers 14 residues. Between the trimmed V and J ends, which lost 4 bases and 0 bases, there was a span of 10 bases. The CDR3 is CSVGAASSGNTIYF. The CDR3 DNA reads TGCAGCGTTGGGGCAGCTTCCTCTGGAAACACCATATATTTT. Filled out from reference TRBV29-1 and TRBJ1-3, the complete variable domain reads SAVISQKPSRDICQRGTSLTIQCQVDSQVTMMFWYRQQPGQSLTLIATANQGSEATYESGFVIDKFPISRPNLTFSTLTVSNMSPEDSSIYLCSVGAASSGNTIYFGEGSWLTVV.

This clonotype was found many times. This chain joins TRBV7-3 and TRBJ1-2; unclear D gene. Germline V gene lookup returns CDR1 SGHTA and CDR2 FQGTGA. V was clipped by 0 bases and J by 3 bases, with 8 bases between them. The CDR3 has 14 residues. CDR3 DNA sequence: TGTGCCAGCAGCTTAACAGGGTCGGACTATGGCTACACCTTC. It yields the protein CASSLTGSDYGYTF.

This clonotype was seen at least ten times. The chain couples TRBV6-1 to TRBJ2-3; possible D gene TRBD2, 6 bases. CDR3 length: 15 amino acids. V was shortened by 3 bases and J by 1 base, with 11 bases between the two germline ends. CDR1 and CDR2 (germline): MNHNS, SASEGT. CDR3 sequence (DNA): TGTGCCAGCAGTGACCTCCAGCGGGGCACAGATACGCAGTATTTT. As protein: CASSDLQRGTDTQYF.